A selection of T cell receptor beta chains follows, all from one sample in a study of cytomegalovirus exposure and HLA in healthy donors. Produced via immunoSEQ multiplex PCR; TCRdb's table is partial and in-frame only. The data show approximately 180,000 clones, around 80% seen once. Sequencing used PBMCs. The receptor set was obtained from a woman aged 60-75 years in good health and CMV-seropositive. Both conserved end residues are part of each CDR3. A D gene is named only where the DNA matches it firmly. Clone size, where shown, is once, few, many, or a class for clones that have expanded.

>TRBJ2-4|.|TRBD2|TRBV5-6
TGTGCCAGCAGCTCGACTAGCGCGGAAACCAAAAACAGTCAGTACTTC
CASSSTSAETKNSQYF
>TRBJ1-1|.|.|TRBV5-5
TGTGCCAGCAGCTTTGGCCCGAACACTGAAGCTTTCTTT
CASSFGPNTEAFF
>TRBJ2-5|.|.|TRBV7-9
TGTGCCAGCAGCGCAGGGGATGGGACCCAGTACTTC
CASSAGDGTQYF
>TRBJ1-2|.|TRBD1|TRBV6-5
TGTGCCAGCAGTTACTCGACAGGGAACTATGGCTACACCTTC
CASSYSTGNYGYTF
>TRBJ2-4|few|.|TRBV7-9
TGTGCCAGCAGCTTAGCGTTGGGGGGTCTAGCCAAAAACATTCAGTACTTC
CASSLALGGLAKNIQYF
>TRBJ2-1|few|.|TRBV14
TGTGCCAGCAGCCCGCGGGCCACCTCGGATGAGCAGTTCTTC
CASSPRATSDEQFF
>TRBJ2-1|.|.|TRBV7-3
TGTGCCAGCAGCTTAGACACCCAGGGGAATGAGCAGTTCTTC
CASSLDTQGNEQFF
>TRBJ2-2|.|.|TRBV7-9
TGTGCCAGCAGTCCGGGATCGAACACCGGGGAGCTGTTTTTT
CASSPGSNTGELFF
>TRBJ2-3|once|TRBD2|TRBV5-1
TGCGCCAGCAGACAAACTAGCGGGGTTTTCACAGATACGCAGTATTTT
CASRQTSGVFTDTQYF
>TRBJ1-2|.|.|TRBV5-1
TGCGCCAGCAGCCGACAGGTCTCCTATGGCTACACCTTC
CASSRQVSYGYTF
>TRBJ1-2|.|.|TRBV30
TGTGCCTGGAGTGCCCAGGACAGACCCCTGAACTATGGCTACACCTTC
CAWSAQDRPLNYGYTF
>TRBJ2-3|.|TRBD2|TRBV28
TGTGCCAGCAGACCCCTAGCGGGGGGGCTTGGCACAGCCTATTTT
CASRPLAGGLGTAYF
>TRBJ2-2|.|.|TRBV27
TGTGCCAGCAGTCCTCGCGGCACCGGGGAGCTGTTTTTT
CASSPRGTGELFF
>TRBJ2-6|few|.|TRBV2
TGTGCCAGCAGTGAAGTCGCTGGGGCCAACGGCCTGACTTTC
CASSEVAGANGLTF
>TRBJ2-1|.|TRBD2|TRBV7-2
TGTGCCAGCAGCCGAAGCGGGGGGCTCAATGAGCAGTTCTTC
CASSRSGGLNEQFF